A selection of T cell receptor beta chains follows, all from one sample in a study of blood T cell repertoires in COVID-19. The table came from immunoSEQ multiplex PCR; TCRdb's copy has only in-frame clones and leaves some out. Of about 180,000 clones listed, roughly four fifths are singletons. Sequencing was performed on peripheral blood. The receptors were sampled from a human donor in a cohort sampled during active COVID-19. Each CDR3 is given with its conserved first and last residue. A D gene is named only where the DNA matches it firmly. Rows give clone size only sometimes, using once, few, many, or a class for an expanded clone.

size: .
J: TRBJ1-1
D: .
V: TRBV24-1
CDR3: CATSALGGRMNTEAFF
DNA: TGTGCCACCAGTGCCCTAGGGGGACGCATGAACACTGAAGCTTTCTTT

size: .
J: TRBJ2-7
D: TRBD1
V: TRBV27
CDR3: CASSNPRDRGAYEQYF
DNA: TGTGCCAGCAGTAACCCTCGGGACAGGGGCGCCTACGAGCAGTACTTC

size: .
J: TRBJ2-6
D: TRBD1
V: TRBV6-4
CDR3: CASSPGQGAGANVLTF
DNA: TGTGCCAGCAGTCCGGGACAGGGGGCTGGGGCCAACGTCCTGACTTTC

size: .
J: TRBJ2-7
D: .
V: TRBV10-2
CDR3: CASSEVGVDEQYF
DNA: TGCGCCAGCAGTGAGGTGGGAGTAGACGAGCAGTACTTC

size: .
J: TRBJ2-5
D: .
V: TRBV18
CDR3: CASSRVSSSPQETQYF
DNA: TGTGCCAGCTCACGGGTGTCTAGCTCACCCCAAGAGACCCAGTACTTC

size: .
J: TRBJ1-4
D: .
V: TRBV7-2
CDR3: CASSSRGGTNEKLFF
DNA: TGTGCCAGCAGCAGTAGAGGGGGAACTAATGAAAAACTGTTTTTT

size: .
J: TRBJ2-2
D: TRBD2
V: TRBV9
CDR3: CASSGFLAGGAGELFF
DNA: TGTGCCAGCAGCGGTTTTCTAGCGGGGGGCGCCGGGGAGCTGTTTTTT

size: .
J: TRBJ2-3
D: TRBD1
V: TRBV6-2/TRBV6-3
CDR3: CASSYRCRRDRGLDTQYF
DNA: TGTGCCAGCAGTTACCGCTGCCGGCGGGACAGGGGTTTAGATACGCAGTATTTT

size: few
J: TRBJ2-7
D: .
V: TRBV25-1
CDR3: CASSRGANYEQYF
DNA: TGTGCCAGCAGTCGGGGGGCGAATTACGAGCAGTACTTC

size: .
J: TRBJ1-1
D: TRBD1
V: TRBV24-1
CDR3: CATSEGQGTEAFF
DNA: TGTGCCACCAGTGAGGGACAGGGGACTGAAGCTTTCTTT

size: .
J: TRBJ2-2
D: TRBD2
V: TRBV4-3
CDR3: CASSQPGLADYGELFF
DNA: TGCGCCAGCAGCCAACCCGGACTAGCGGATTACGGGGAGCTGTTTTTT

size: .
J: TRBJ1-2
D: .
V: TRBV5-6
CDR3: CASSSTDLYGYTF
DNA: TGTGCCAGCAGCTCGACGGACTTGTATGGCTACACCTTC

size: .
J: TRBJ2-1
D: TRBD2
V: TRBV7-6
CDR3: CASSFSGGQNRYNEQFF
DNA: TGTGCCAGCAGCTTCAGCGGGGGGCAAAATCGATACAATGAGCAGTTCTTC

size: .
J: TRBJ1-1
D: .
V: TRBV7-2
CDR3: CASSLEEGTKAFF
DNA: TGTGCCAGCAGCTTAGAAGAAGGTACTAAAGCTTTCTTT

size: many
J: TRBJ2-3
D: TRBD1
V: TRBV14
CDR3: CASSPRDRFHTQYF
DNA: TGTGCCAGCAGCCCCCGGGACAGGTTCCATACGCAGTATTTT

size: .
J: TRBJ2-7
D: TRBD1
V: TRBV6-5
CDR3: CASRKGASYEQYF
DNA: TGTGCCAGCAGAAAGGGGGCCTCCTACGAGCAGTACTTC

size: .
J: TRBJ1-1
D: .
V: TRBV19
CDR3: CASSKRENTEAFF
DNA: TGTGCCAGTAGTAAGAGGGAGAACACTGAAGCTTTCTTT

size: .
J: TRBJ1-1
D: .
V: TRBV10-3
CDR3: CAISSLGHLNTEAFF
DNA: TGTGCCATCTCGAGCCTAGGACATCTGAACACTGAAGCTTTCTTT

size: few
J: TRBJ1-2
D: .
V: TRBV6-5
CDR3: CASSYGRANYGYTF
DNA: TGTGCCAGCAGTTACGGCAGGGCGAACTATGGCTACACCTTC

size: .
J: TRBJ2-7
D: TRBD2
V: TRBV7-2
CDR3: CASSFAGVSSQQYF
DNA: TGTGCCAGCAGCTTTGCGGGAGTCTCCAGTCAGCAGTACTTC

size: .
J: TRBJ1-2
D: TRBD1
V: TRBV14
CDR3: CASSQDAGTGVYGYTF
DNA: TGTGCCAGCAGCCAAGACGCCGGGACAGGAGTCTATGGCTACACCTTC

size: .
J: TRBJ2-7
D: TRBD1
V: TRBV10-1
CDR3: CASRPGQGGEQYF
DNA: TGCGCCAGCAGACCGGGACAGGGAGGCGAGCAGTACTTC